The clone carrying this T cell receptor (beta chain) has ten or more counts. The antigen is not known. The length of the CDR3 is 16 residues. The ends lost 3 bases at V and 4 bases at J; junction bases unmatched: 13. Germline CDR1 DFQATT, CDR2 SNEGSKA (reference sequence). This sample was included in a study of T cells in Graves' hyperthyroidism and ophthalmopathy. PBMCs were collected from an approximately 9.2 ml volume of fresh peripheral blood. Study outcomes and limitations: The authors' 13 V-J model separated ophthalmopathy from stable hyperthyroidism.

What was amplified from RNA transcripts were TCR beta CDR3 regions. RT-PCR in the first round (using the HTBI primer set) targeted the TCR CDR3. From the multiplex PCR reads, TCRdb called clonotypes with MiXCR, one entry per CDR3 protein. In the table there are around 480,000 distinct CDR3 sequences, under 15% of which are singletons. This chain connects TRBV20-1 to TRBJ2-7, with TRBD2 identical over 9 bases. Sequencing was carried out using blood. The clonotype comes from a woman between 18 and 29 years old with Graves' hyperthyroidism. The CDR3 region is CSARPRVGTSNYEQYF. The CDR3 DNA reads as TGCAGTGCTAGGCCGAGAGTGGGGACTAGCAATTACGAGCAGTACTTC.